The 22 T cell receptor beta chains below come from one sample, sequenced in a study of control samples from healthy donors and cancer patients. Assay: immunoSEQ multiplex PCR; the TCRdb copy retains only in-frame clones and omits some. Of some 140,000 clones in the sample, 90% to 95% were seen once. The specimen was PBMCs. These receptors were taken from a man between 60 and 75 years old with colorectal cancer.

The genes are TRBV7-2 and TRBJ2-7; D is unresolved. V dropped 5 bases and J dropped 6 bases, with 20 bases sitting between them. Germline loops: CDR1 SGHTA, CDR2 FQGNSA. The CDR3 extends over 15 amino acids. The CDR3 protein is CASSSRRAAALEQYF. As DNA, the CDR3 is TGTGCCAGCAGCAGCCGCCGGGCCGCAGCACTCGAGCAGTACTTC.

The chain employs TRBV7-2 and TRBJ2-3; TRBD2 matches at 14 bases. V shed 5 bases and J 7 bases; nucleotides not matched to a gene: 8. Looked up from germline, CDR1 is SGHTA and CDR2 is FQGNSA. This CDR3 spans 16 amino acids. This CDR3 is CASSVGTSGGQNTQYF. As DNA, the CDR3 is TGTGCCAGCAGCGTAGGGACTAGCGGGGGCCAAAATACGCAGTATTTT.

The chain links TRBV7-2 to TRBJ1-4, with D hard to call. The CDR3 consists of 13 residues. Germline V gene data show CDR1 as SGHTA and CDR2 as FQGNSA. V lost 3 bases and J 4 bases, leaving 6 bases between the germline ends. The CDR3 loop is CASSLQINEKLFF. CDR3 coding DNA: TGTGCCAGCAGCTTGCAGATTAATGAAAAACTGTTTTTT.

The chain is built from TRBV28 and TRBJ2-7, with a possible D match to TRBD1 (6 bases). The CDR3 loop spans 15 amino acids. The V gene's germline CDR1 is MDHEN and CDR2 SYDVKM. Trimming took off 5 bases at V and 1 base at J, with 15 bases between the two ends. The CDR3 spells CASSPPPDRSYEQYF. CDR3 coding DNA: TGTGCCAGCAGTCCGCCCCCGGACAGATCCTACGAGCAGTACTTC.

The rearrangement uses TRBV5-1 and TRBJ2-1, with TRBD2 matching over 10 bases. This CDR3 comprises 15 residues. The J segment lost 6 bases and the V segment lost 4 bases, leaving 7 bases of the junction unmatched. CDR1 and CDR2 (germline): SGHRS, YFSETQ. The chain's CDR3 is CASSRTSGVANEQFF. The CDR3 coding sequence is TGCGCCAGCAGCCGCACTAGCGGGGTGGCCAATGAGCAGTTCTTC.

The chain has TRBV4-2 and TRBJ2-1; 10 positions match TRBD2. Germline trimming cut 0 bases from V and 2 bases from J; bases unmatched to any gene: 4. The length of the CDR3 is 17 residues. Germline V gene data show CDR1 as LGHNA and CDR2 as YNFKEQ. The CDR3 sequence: CASSQDGTSGAYNEQFF. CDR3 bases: TGTGCCAGCAGCCAAGATGGAACTAGCGGGGCCTACAATGAGCAGTTCTTC.

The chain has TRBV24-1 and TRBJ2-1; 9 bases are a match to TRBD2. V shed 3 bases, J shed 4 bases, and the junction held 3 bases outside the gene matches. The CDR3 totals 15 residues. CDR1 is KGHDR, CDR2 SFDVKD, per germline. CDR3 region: CATSDRTSDYNEQFF. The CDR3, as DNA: TGTGCCACCAGTGATCGGACTAGCGATTACAATGAGCAGTTCTTC.

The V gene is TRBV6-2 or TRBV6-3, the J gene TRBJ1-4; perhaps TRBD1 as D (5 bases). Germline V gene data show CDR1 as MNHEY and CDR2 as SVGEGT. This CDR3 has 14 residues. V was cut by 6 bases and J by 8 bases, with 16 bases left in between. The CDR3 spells CASSSGALSEKLFF. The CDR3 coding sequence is TGTGCCAGCAGCTCCGGGGCCCTATCCGAAAAACTGTTTTTT.

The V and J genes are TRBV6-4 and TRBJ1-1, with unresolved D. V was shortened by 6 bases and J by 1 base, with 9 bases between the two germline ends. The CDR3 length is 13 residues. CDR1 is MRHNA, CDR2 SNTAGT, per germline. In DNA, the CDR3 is TGTGCCAGCAGGGCAACACCGAACACTGAAGCTTTCTTT. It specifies CASRATPNTEAFF.

The CDR3 protein is CAWSFNSREQFF. DNA for the CDR3: TGTGCCTGGAGCTTCAATAGCCGTGAGCAGTTCTTC. V is TRBV30 and J is TRBJ2-1; the D is unclear. Germline V gives CDR1 GTSNPN, CDR2 SVGIG (reference sequence). V was clipped by 3 bases and J by 9 bases, with 12 bases between them. This CDR3 is 12 amino acids long.

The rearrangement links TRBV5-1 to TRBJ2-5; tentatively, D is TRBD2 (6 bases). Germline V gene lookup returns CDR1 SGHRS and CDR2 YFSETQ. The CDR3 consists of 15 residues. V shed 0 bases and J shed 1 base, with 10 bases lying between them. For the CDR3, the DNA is TGCGCCAGCAGCTTGGTAGGAGGGAGCCAAGAGACCCAGTACTTC. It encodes CASSLVGGSQETQYF.

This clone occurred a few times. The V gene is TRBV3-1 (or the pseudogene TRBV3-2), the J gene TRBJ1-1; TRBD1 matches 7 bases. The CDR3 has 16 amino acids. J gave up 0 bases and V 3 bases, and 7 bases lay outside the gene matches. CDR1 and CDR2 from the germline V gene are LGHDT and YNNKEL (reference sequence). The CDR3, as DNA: TGTGCCAGCAGCCAGGGGACAGTCTTATTGAACACTGAAGCTTTCTTT. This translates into CASSQGTVLLNTEAFF.

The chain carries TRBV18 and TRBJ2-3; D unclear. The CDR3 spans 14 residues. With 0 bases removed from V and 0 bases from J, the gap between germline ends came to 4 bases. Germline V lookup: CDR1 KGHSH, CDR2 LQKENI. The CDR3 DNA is TGTGCCAGCTCACCACCGTCCAGCACAGATACGCAGTATTTT. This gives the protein CASSPPSSTDTQYF.

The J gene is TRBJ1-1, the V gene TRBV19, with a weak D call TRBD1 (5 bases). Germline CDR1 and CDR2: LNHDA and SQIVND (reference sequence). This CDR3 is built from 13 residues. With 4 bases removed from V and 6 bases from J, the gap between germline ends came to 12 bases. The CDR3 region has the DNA TGTGCCAGTAGTAGTGAGGGGTGGGCTGAAGCTTTCTTT. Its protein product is CASSSEGWAEAFF. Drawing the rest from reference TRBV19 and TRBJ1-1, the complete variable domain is DGGITQSPKYLFRKEGQNVTLSCEQNLNHDAMYWYRQDPGQGLRLIYYSQIVNDFQKGDIAEGYSVSREKKESFPLTVTSAQKNPTAFYLCASSSEGWAEAFFGQGTRLTVV.

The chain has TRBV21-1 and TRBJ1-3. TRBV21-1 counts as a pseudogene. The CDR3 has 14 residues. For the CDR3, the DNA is TGTGCCACCCCCCAAGAGAGCCTCGGAAACACCATATATTTT. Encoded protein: CATPQESLGNTIYF.

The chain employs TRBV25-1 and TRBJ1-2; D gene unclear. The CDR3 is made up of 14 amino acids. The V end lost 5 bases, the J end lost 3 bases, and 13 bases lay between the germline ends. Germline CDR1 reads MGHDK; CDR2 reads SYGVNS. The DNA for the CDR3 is TGTGCCAGCAGTCCCTTTGGACTAGACTATGGCTACACCTTC. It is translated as CASSPFGLDYGYTF.

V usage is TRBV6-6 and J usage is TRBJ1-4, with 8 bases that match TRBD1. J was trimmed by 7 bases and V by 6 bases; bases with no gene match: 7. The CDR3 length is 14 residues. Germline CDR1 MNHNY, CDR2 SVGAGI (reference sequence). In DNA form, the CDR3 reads TGTGCCAGCAGATCGACAGGGGAGGGTGAAAAACTGTTTTTT. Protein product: CASRSTGEGEKLFF.

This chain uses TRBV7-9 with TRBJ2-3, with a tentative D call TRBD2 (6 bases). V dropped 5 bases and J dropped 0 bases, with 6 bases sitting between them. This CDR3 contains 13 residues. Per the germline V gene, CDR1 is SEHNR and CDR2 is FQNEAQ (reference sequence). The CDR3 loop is CASSRGSTDTQYF. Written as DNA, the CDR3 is TGTGCCAGCAGCCGGGGGAGCACAGATACGCAGTATTTT.

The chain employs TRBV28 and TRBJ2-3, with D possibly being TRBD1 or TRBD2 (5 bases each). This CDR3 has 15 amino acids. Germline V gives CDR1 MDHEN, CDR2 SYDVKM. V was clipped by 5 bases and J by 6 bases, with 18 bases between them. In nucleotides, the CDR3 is TGTGCCAGCAGTCTTGGCTCCGGGGCAGGGGATACGCAGTATTTT. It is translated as CASSLGSGAGDTQYF.

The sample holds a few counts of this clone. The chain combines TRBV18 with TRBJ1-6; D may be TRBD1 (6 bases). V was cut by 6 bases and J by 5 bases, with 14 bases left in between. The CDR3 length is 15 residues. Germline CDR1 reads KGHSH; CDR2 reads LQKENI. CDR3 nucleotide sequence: TGTGCCAGCTCGCTTACAGGGTCGGATAATTCACCCCTCCACTTT. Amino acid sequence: CASSLTGSDNSPLHF.

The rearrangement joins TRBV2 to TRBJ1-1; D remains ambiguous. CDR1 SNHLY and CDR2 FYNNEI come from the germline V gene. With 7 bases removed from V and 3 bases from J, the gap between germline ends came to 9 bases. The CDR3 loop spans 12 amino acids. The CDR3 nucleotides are TGTGCCAGCAACATTAGGGACACTGAAGCTTTCTTT. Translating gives CASNIRDTEAFF.

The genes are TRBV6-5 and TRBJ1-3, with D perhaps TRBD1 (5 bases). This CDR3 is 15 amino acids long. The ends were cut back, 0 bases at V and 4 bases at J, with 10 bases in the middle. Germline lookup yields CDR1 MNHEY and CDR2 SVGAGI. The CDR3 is CASSYSRGGGNTIYF. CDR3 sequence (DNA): TGTGCCAGCAGTTACTCCCGTGGGGGAGGAAACACCATATATTTT.